These T cell receptor beta chains were read from a single sample in a study of blood T cell repertoires in COVID-19. Assay: immunoSEQ multiplex PCR; the TCRdb copy retains only in-frame clones and omits some. Among 300,000 or so clones listed, more than 85% were seen once. Sequencing was performed on PBMCs or T cells enriched from blood (not recorded which). The receptors come from a woman between 25 and 40 years old who had recovered from COVID-19. CDR3s include the opening cysteine and the closing phenylalanine or tryptophan. Each record gives: J gene, V gene, D gene, clone size, CDR3 protein, CDR3 DNA. D genes are given only for firm matches. Size values are once, few and many counts, or a class for expanded clones, and some rows have none.

TRBJ2-3,TRBV2,-,-,CASSTIIGSTDTQYF,TGTGCCAGCAGTACCATCATCGGGAGCACAGATACGCAGTATTTT
TRBJ2-2,TRBV4-2,-,-,CASSQEAGELFF,TGTGCCAGCAGCCAAGAAGCTGGGGAGCTGTTTTTT
TRBJ1-2,TRBV3-1/TRBV3-2,TRBD1,few,CASSRRTGSHYGYTF,TGTGCCAGCAGCCGCCGGACAGGGTCTCACTATGGCTACACCTTC
TRBJ2-2,TRBV7-9,-,-,CASSLSPSAGELFF,TGTGCCAGCAGCTTAAGTCCCAGCGCCGGGGAGCTGTTTTTT
TRBJ2-1,TRBV29-1,TRBD1,-,CSVDRGTGNEQFF,TGCAGCGTGGACAGGGGTACCGGCAATGAGCAGTTCTTC
TRBJ1-2,TRBV7-2,-,-,CASRSTPRPGRNYGYTF,TGTGCCAGCAGATCCACCCCCCGTCCAGGGAGGAACTATGGCTACACCTTC
TRBJ2-1,TRBV30,-,-,CAWSVRHGQFF,TGTGCCTGGAGTGTGAGGCATGGGCAGTTCTTC
TRBJ2-5,TRBV5-1,-,-,CASSPSTRQETQYF,TGCGCCAGCAGCCCCTCGACGAGGCAGGAGACCCAGTACTTC
TRBJ2-7,TRBV6-5,TRBD1,few,CASSYAGQGAYEQYF,TGTGCCAGCAGTTACGCGGGACAGGGAGCCTACGAGCAGTACTTC
TRBJ1-1,TRBV6-5,-,once,CASRPLRVQTEAFF,TGTGCCAGCAGGCCCCTCAGGGTACAAACTGAAGCTTTCTTT
TRBJ2-3,TRBV7-9,TRBD2,-,CASSPEGLNTDTQYF,TGTGCCAGCAGCCCGGAGGGACTAAACACAGATACGCAGTATTTT
TRBJ1-1,TRBV7-8,-,-,CASSFAVRGTEAFF,TGTGCCAGCAGCTTCGCGGTCCGAGGGACTGAAGCTTTCTTT
TRBJ1-6,TRBV5-6,TRBD1,once,CASSSSLGTVNSPLHF,TGTGCCAGCAGCTCTAGCCTCGGGACAGTAAATTCACCCCTCCACTTT
TRBJ2-1,TRBV29-1,-,-,CSVASGNEQFF,TGCAGCGTTGCTTCCGGGAATGAGCAGTTCTTC
TRBJ2-3,TRBV24-1,TRBD1,-,CATSAPGRGRTDTQYF,TGTGCCACCAGTGCCCCCGGCAGGGGGCGCACAGATACGCAGTATTTT
TRBJ2-3,TRBV7-2,-,-,CASHVVGGSTDTQYF,TGTGCCAGTCACGTGGTCGGGGGAAGCACAGATACGCAGTATTTT
TRBJ1-2,TRBV23-1,-,-,CASIPHQRQVNYGYTF,TGCGCCAGCATTCCCCACCAAAGACAGGTTAACTATGGCTACACCTTC
TRBJ2-7,TRBV5-1,TRBD2,-,CASSSTSGGDYEQYF,TGCGCCAGCAGCTCAACTAGCGGGGGCGACTACGAGCAGTACTTC
TRBJ1-5,TRBV28,-,few,CASSALPGQPQHF,TGTGCCAGCAGCGCCTTGCCGGGTCAGCCCCAGCATTTT
TRBJ2-7,TRBV7-2,TRBD1,-,CASSLDRGPQYF,TGTGCCAGCAGCTTGGACAGGGGTCCGCAGTACTTC
TRBJ2-1,TRBV4-1,TRBD2,-,CASSQDRGGSEGEQFF,TGCGCCAGCAGCCAAGACCGCGGGGGGTCCGAGGGGGAGCAGTTCTTC
TRBJ1-3,TRBV5-6,-,-,CASSMVAGAGGNTIYF,TGTGCCAGCAGCATGGTGGCAGGGGCAGGCGGAAACACCATATATTTT
TRBJ1-2,TRBV6-2/TRBV6-3,TRBD1,-,CASSLSRGSTPGLYGYTF,TGTGCCAGCAGCCTATCCAGGGGGAGTACGCCGGGGCTCTATGGCTACACCTTC
TRBJ1-5,TRBV13,-,-,CASSSGGTQPQHF,TGTGCCAGCAGTTCAGGAGGGACCCAGCCCCAGCATTTT
TRBJ1-4,TRBV21-1,-,-,CASSKVEGGISANEKLFF,TGTGCCAGCAGCAAAGTTGAGGGGGGGATTTCGGCTAATGAAAAACTGTTTTTT
TRBJ1-2,TRBV28,TRBD1,-,CASSPRTGPSTYYGYTF,TGTGCCAGCAGTCCCCGGACAGGGCCCTCTACCTACTATGGCTACACCTTC
TRBJ1-3,TRBV6-2/TRBV6-3,-,-,CASSYPGAGVNTIYF,TGTGCCAGCAGTTACCCCGGTGCCGGAGTGAACACCATATATTTT
TRBJ1-3,TRBV7-2,-,few,CASSSVWGPTSGNTIYF,TGTGCCAGCAGCTCGGTGTGGGGCCCAACCTCTGGAAACACCATATATTTT
TRBJ2-1,TRBV19,-,-,CASSTDRFSEQFF,TGTGCCAGTAGTACCGACAGGTTCAGTGAGCAGTTCTTC
TRBJ1-3,TRBV3-1/TRBV3-2,-,-,CASSQDLTGSGNTIYF,TGTGCCAGCAGCCAAGATCTAACGGGCTCTGGAAACACCATATATTTT
TRBJ2-4,TRBV10-3,-,-,CAISEGLAKNIQYF,TGTGCCATCAGTGAGGGACTAGCCAAAAACATTCAGTACTTC
TRBJ1-2,TRBV28,TRBD1,-,CASSLWTGVYGYTF,TGTGCCAGCAGTCTATGGACAGGGGTCTATGGCTACACCTTC
TRBJ1-6,TRBV2,TRBD1,-,CASRDDTGAWVTLHF,TGTGCCAGCAGGGACGATACAGGGGCGTGGGTCACCCTCCACTTT
TRBJ1-2,TRBV27,-,few,CASSLAQGYGYTF,TGTGCCAGCAGTTTGGCACAGGGATATGGCTACACCTTC
TRBJ1-1,TRBV2,-,-,CASSRRDTHLDTEAFF,TGTGCCAGCAGTCGCCGGGACACCCATTTGGACACTGAAGCTTTCTTT
TRBJ1-1,TRBV2,TRBD1,once,CARNRGAGNTEAFF,TGTGCCAGGAACAGGGGCGCCGGGAACACTGAAGCTTTCTTT
TRBJ1-2,TRBV21-1,-,-,CAKVRGQDYGYTF,TGTGCCAAAGTCCGGGGACAGGACTATGGCTACACCTTC
TRBJ2-4,TRBV3-1/TRBV3-2,TRBD1,-,CASRQGAGRNIQYF,TGTGCCAGCCGGCAGGGGGCTGGTAGAAACATTCAGTACTTC
TRBJ1-1,TRBV5-1,-,-,CASSLTGRSSTEAFF,TGCGCCAGCAGCTTGACAGGGCGAAGTTCCACTGAAGCTTTCTTT
TRBJ2-2,TRBV14,-,-,CASSQSIVRIGGELFF,TGTGCCAGCAGCCAATCGATAGTGAGAATTGGCGGGGAGCTGTTTTTT
TRBJ1-1,TRBV19,-,-,CASSSRQDFEAFF,TGTGCCAGTAGTAGCAGACAGGACTTTGAAGCTTTCTTT
TRBJ1-2,TRBV6-2/TRBV6-3,TRBD1,-,CASSYGQGARYGYTF,TGTGCCAGCAGTTACGGGCAGGGGGCCCGATATGGCTACACCTTC
TRBJ1-4,TRBV10-1,TRBD1,-,CASSTGTGGEKLFF,TGCGCCAGCAGCACCGGAACAGGGGGCGAAAAACTGTTTTTT
TRBJ2-2,TRBV4-3,-,-,CASSRTLTDTGELFF,TGCGCCAGCAGCCGCACCTTGACAGACACCGGGGAGCTGTTTTTT
TRBJ1-5,TRBV19,-,-,CASSMFGRDNQPQHF,TGTGCCAGTAGTATGTTCGGCAGGGACAATCAGCCCCAGCATTTT
TRBJ2-7,TRBV28,TRBD2,-,CATLPGGAGEQYF,TGTGCCACTCTCCCCGGGGGGGCAGGAGAGCAGTACTTC
TRBJ2-1,TRBV10-3,TRBD1,-,CAISESLRTGPSSYNEQFF,TGTGCCATCAGTGAGTCGTTAAGGACAGGTCCTAGCTCCTACAATGAGCAGTTCTTC
TRBJ1-1,TRBV9,-,-,CASSTGTGNTEAFF,TGTGCCAGCAGCACGGGAACTGGGAACACTGAAGCTTTCTTT
TRBJ2-3,TRBV25-1,TRBD2,-,CASSELNSGGRGTDTQYF,TGTGCCAGCAGTGAATTGAATAGCGGGGGTCGGGGCACAGATACGCAGTATTTT
TRBJ1-6,TRBV6-2/TRBV6-3,-,-,CASSYPYRESPLHF,TGTGCCAGCAGTTACCCGTACAGGGAGTCACCCCTCCACTTT
TRBJ2-7,TRBV11-2,-,-,CASSVIRSYEQYF,TGTGCCAGCAGCGTCATAAGGAGTTACGAGCAGTACTTC
TRBJ1-1,TRBV15,TRBD1,-,CATSPGQGGMNTEAFF,TGTGCCACCAGCCCCGGACAGGGGGGGATGAACACTGAAGCTTTCTTT
TRBJ1-2,TRBV24-1,-,-,CATSAGREGGYTF,TGTGCCACCAGTGCGGGCAGGGAGGGAGGCTACACCTTC
TRBJ2-1,TRBV5-4,TRBD1,-,CASSPGTDEQFF,TGTGCCAGCAGCCCCGGGACAGATGAGCAGTTCTTC
TRBJ1-1,TRBV20-1,-,-,CSASRREGTEAFF,TGCAGTGCTAGTAGACGCGAGGGCACTGAAGCTTTCTTT
TRBJ2-5,TRBV11-2,-,-,CASSLLQQETQYF,TGTGCCAGCAGCTTATTACAGCAAGAGACCCAGTACTTC
TRBJ2-1,TRBV11-2,-,-,CASSLLSGTPVDYEQFF,TGTGCCAGCAGCTTATTATCCGGGACTCCGGTCGACTATGAGCAGTTCTTC
TRBJ2-3,TRBV7-2,-,-,CASSLGGGLSDTQYF,TGTGCCAGCAGCTTAGGGGGGGGCCTCTCAGATACGCAGTATTTT
TRBJ2-3,TRBV4-2,-,-,CASSQGGGTTTDTQYF,TGTGCCAGCAGCCAAGGGGGAGGTACAACCACAGATACGCAGTATTTT